This entry lists 4 T cell receptor beta chains sequenced from one sample in a study of blood T cell repertoires in COVID-19. Clones were sequenced by immunoSEQ multiplex PCR, and TCRdb holds only the in-frame ones, with some missing. This table holds about 140,000 clones, 81% found once. What was sequenced was peripheral blood. These receptors came from a human donor in a cohort sampled during active COVID-19.

This rearrangement joins TRBV4-3 to TRBJ2-7, with TRBD1 identical over 9 bases. The V and J ends lost 0 bases and 4 bases, in that order; junction bases with no gene match: 4. Germline V lookup: CDR1 LGHNA, CDR2 YSLEER. The CDR3 is made up of 15 amino acids. CDR3 amino acids: CASSQDLTGGYEQYF. CDR3 coding DNA: TGCGCCAGCAGCCAAGATTTGACAGGGGGGTACGAGCAGTACTTC.

The J gene is TRBJ1-2, the V gene TRBV7-9, with TRBD1 matching over 7 bases. V trimming: 0 bases; J trimming: 8 bases; junction bases outside the gene matches: 12. Germline V gene lookup returns CDR1 SEHNR and CDR2 FQNEAQ (reference sequence). The CDR3 covers 16 residues. CDR3 sequence reads: CASSLAVARQGGGYTF. In DNA, the CDR3 is TGTGCCAGCAGCTTAGCCGTAGCCAGACAGGGAGGCGGCTACACCTTC.

This clone has a handful of counts. The chain has TRBV9 and TRBJ2-2; D perhaps matches TRBD1 (6 bases). The CDR3 totals 16 residues. The V gene lost 0 bases and the J gene lost 3 bases, with 12 bases spanning the gap. Germline-derived CDR1 and CDR2 are SGDLS and YYNGEE. CDR3 DNA: TGTGCCAGCAGCGTAGTGGGGGCGCAGGACACCGGGGAGCTGTTTTTT. This encodes CASSVVGAQDTGELFF. The full variable domain, its missing parts supplied by reference TRBV9 and TRBJ2-2, is DSGVTQTPKHLITATGQRVTLRCSPRSGDLSVYWYQQSLDQGLQFLIQYYNGEERAKGNILERFSAQQFPDLHSELNLSSLELGDSALYFCASSVVGAQDTGELFFGEGSRLTVL.

This clone was recorded a few times. This chain connects TRBV18 to TRBJ1-6, with 8 nucleotides matching TRBD1. CDR3 length: 18 residues. The germline V gene has CDR1 KGHSH and CDR2 LQKENI. V trimming: 1 base; J trimming: 8 bases; junction bases outside the gene matches: 13. CDR3 protein: CASSPQGTGGSLYSPLHF. The CDR3 DNA reads as TGTGCCAGCTCACCACAGGGTACAGGGGGAAGCTTGTATTCACCCCTCCACTTT.